These T cell receptor beta chains were read from a single sample in a study of blood T cell repertoires in COVID-19. Profiled with immunoSEQ multiplex PCR; TCRdb holds only in-frame clones, not every one. The sample holds 35,000 to 45,000 clones, approximately 91% seen once. The source material was peripheral blood. The receptors originated from a human donor in a cohort sampled during active COVID-19. Both conserved end residues are part of each CDR3. D genes are given only for firm matches. Size is omitted from some rows. Given values are once, few, many or a class for expanded clones.

j_call d_call clone_size v_call cdr3_nt cdr3_aa
TRBJ2-1 - - TRBV5-1 TGCGCCAGCAGCTTGGCCCAGGGGGGTAGAAATGAGCAGTTCTTC CASSLAQGGRNEQFF
TRBJ2-1 - - TRBV4-2 TGTGCCAGCAGCCTGGAGAAAACCTACAATGAGCAGTTCTTC CASSLEKTYNEQFF
TRBJ2-3 TRBD2 - TRBV6-6 TGTGCCAGCAGTTCCCAGCGGGGGCTCAGCACAGATACGCAGTATTTT CASSSQRGLSTDTQYF
TRBJ2-7 - - TRBV6-5 TGTGCCAGCAGTCTCCTACACGGACTGGGCTACGAGCAGTACTTC CASSLLHGLGYEQYF
TRBJ2-1 TRBD2 - TRBV9 TGTGCCAGCAGCGTAGGGGGGACTAGCGGACACAATGAGCAGTTCTTC CASSVGGTSGHNEQFF
TRBJ1-4 - - TRBV7-6 TGTGCCAGCAGCTTAGGGCCGGGAGCTAATGAAAAACTGTTTTTT CASSLGPGANEKLFF
TRBJ2-3 TRBD2 - TRBV18 TGTGCCAGCTCACCCATAGCGGGGTCTAGCACAGATACGCAGTATTTT CASSPIAGSSTDTQYF
TRBJ1-4 TRBD1 - TRBV6-1 TGTGCCAGCAGTGAATTAGGGACAGGGGGCCGAAAACTGTTTTTT CASSELGTGGRKLFF
TRBJ2-7 TRBD2 - TRBV28 TGTGCCAGCAGTCCGCGGGGGACTGGGGTTTACGAGCAGTACTTC CASSPRGTGVYEQYF
TRBJ2-1 TRBD1 - TRBV11-3 TGTGCCAGCAGCTTAGATCGGGGGACAGGGTATGAGCAGTTCTTC CASSLDRGTGYEQFF
TRBJ2-7 - - TRBV2 TGTGCCAGCAGCGGTCAGGGGCTGAGCGAGCAGTACTTC CASSGQGLSEQYF
TRBJ2-7 - - TRBV28 TGTGCCAGCAGTTTGGGCGGGCACTACGAGCAGTACTTC CASSLGGHYEQYF
TRBJ2-3 TRBD2 once TRBV9 TGTGCCAGCAGTATGACTAGCGGGGAAGATACGCAGTATTTT CASSMTSGEDTQYF
TRBJ2-3 TRBD2 - TRBV7-9 TGTGCCAGCAGCTTAAGGACTAGCACAACTCGGGGAGATACGCAGTATTTT CASSLRTSTTRGDTQYF
TRBJ2-7 TRBD1 few TRBV5-6 TGTGCCAGCAGCTTGTGGGACAGGGACTACGAGCAGTACTTC CASSLWDRDYEQYF
TRBJ1-1 TRBD1 - TRBV5-1 TGCGCCAGCAGTCACGGGACAGGGGGACCTGAAGCTTTCTTT CASSHGTGGPEAFF
TRBJ2-7 TRBD1 few TRBV6-2/TRBV6-3 TGTGCCAGCAGTTACTTCGCGACAGGGAGCTCCTACGAGCAGTACTTC CASSYFATGSSYEQYF
TRBJ1-1 TRBD1 - TRBV6-5 TGTGCCAGCAGGGGACAGGTTGGAACTGAAGCTTTCTTT CASRGQVGTEAFF
TRBJ2-7 - - TRBV5-8 TGTGCCAGCAGCTTGGGGGGGGACTCCTACGAGCAGTACTTC CASSLGGDSYEQYF
TRBJ1-2 TRBD1 - TRBV10-3 TGTGCCATCAGTTTCGGACAGGGAAACTATGGCTACACCTTC CAISFGQGNYGYTF
TRBJ2-7 TRBD1 - TRBV7-8 TGTGCCAGCAGCAAACCGGGACAGGGACACGAGCAGTACTTC CASSKPGQGHEQYF
TRBJ1-4 TRBD1 - TRBV15 TGTGCCACCAGCAGAGATGGGACAGCTAATGAAAAACTGTTTTTT CATSRDGTANEKLFF